This TCR beta chain was sequenced in a study of identical twins. This clonotype showed up just a few times. The V gene's germline CDR1 is SGHRS and CDR2 YFSETQ. After removal of 3 bases from V and 6 bases from J, the junction contained 5 bases not matched to a gene. The CDR3 is 15 amino acids. TCRdb ran MiXCR on the 5' RACE reads and lists one entry per CDR3 protein. Of around 100,000 distinct CDR3 sequences in the sample, just under 6% are singletons; the top ten hold 12%. The specimen was memory T cells sorted from blood. The chain combines TRBV5-1 with TRBJ2-2, with 10 bases lining up with TRBD2. This sequence was found in a woman aged 50 to 60 in good health. Written as DNA, the CDR3 is TGCGCCAGCAGCTCGTCTAGCGGGAGACCCGGGGAGCTGTTTTTT. Amino acids: CASSSSSGRPGELFF.